This T cell receptor (beta chain) originates from a study of blood T cell repertoires in COVID-19. Sequencing used immunoSEQ multiplex PCR; TCRdb keeps in-frame clones, though not all of them. Of over 100,000 clones listed, roughly 75% are singletons. Germline V gene data show CDR1 as LGHNA and CDR2 as YSLEER. The CDR3 has 19 amino acids. The J segment lost 2 bases and the V segment lost 4 bases, leaving 13 bases of the junction unmatched. The genes are TRBV4-3 and TRBJ2-7, with 14 bases aligning to TRBD2. The sample taken for sequencing was peripheral blood. The source of this sequence is a human donor in a cohort sampled during active or convalescent COVID-19. DNA of the CDR3: TGCGCCAGCAGCCTAAGTACTACGGGACTAGCGGGAGAAACCTACGAGCAGTACTTC. Its translation is CASSLSTTGLAGETYEQYF.